Each of the 27 T cell receptor beta chains below was sequenced from the same sample in a study of response to subunit inactivated influenza vaccine. Each CDR3 protein gets one entry after TCRdb re-called the RT-PCR reads with MiXCR. This sample has about 570,000 distinct CDR3 sequences, with about 11% found just once. The same sample was also used in a study of T cells expressing NK-cell markers. That publication notes: TCR beta libraries carry UMIs added by 5'RACE template switching.

The material sequenced was PBMCs from blood, taken on the day of vaccination. The receptors originated from a man aged 45 to 65 who received an inactivated influenza vaccine.

This clonotype came up a few times. V usage is TRBV5-1 and J usage is TRBJ1-2; 7 bases line up with TRBD1. This CDR3 is built from 15 residues. V lost 4 bases and J lost 6; bases outside the gene matches: 12. Germline lookup yields CDR1 SGHRS and CDR2 YFSETQ. The CDR3 protein is CASSLRGGGPDGYTF. In nucleotides, the CDR3 is TGCGCCAGCAGCCTGAGAGGGGGCGGTCCCGATGGCTACACCTTC.

V is TRBV20-1 and J is TRBJ2-7, with TRBD2 matching 7 bases. The CDR3 is made up of 15 amino acids. The germline V gene encodes CDR1 DFQATT and CDR2 SNEGSKA (reference sequence). Unmatched junction bases numbered 17, after V lost 6 bases and J lost 6 bases. CDR3 sequence: CSAPPTSDLVGEQYF. Written as DNA, the CDR3 is TGCAGTGCGCCTCCAACTAGCGACCTGGTTGGCGAGCAGTACTTC.

This clonotype was seen only a few times. The V call is TRBV7-9, the J call TRBJ2-5; D remains ambiguous. The CDR3 is made up of 15 amino acids. Germline V gene data show CDR1 as SEHNR and CDR2 as FQNEAQ (reference sequence). Trimming removed 4 bases at V and 2 bases at J, with 14 bases between. CDR3 DNA: TGTGCCAGCAGCTCCTACGTGGGCAGGCAAGAGACCCAGTACTTC. It encodes CASSSYVGRQETQYF.

This clonotype was detected many times. This sequence joins TRBV6-1 and TRBJ2-3; the D is unclear. The germline V gene encodes CDR1 MNHNS and CDR2 SASEGT. This CDR3 is 12 amino acids long. V was cut by 1 base and J by 5 bases, with 4 bases left in between. CDR3 in amino acids: CASSEVRDTQYF. The CDR3 coding sequence is TGTGCCAGCAGTGAAGTACGAGATACGCAGTATTTT.

A few counts support this clonotype. This chain connects TRBV24-1 to TRBJ1-2, with a possible D match to TRBD1 (5 bases). The CDR3 runs to 12 residues. Germline lookup yields CDR1 KGHDR and CDR2 SFDVKD. V shed 5 bases and J shed 14 bases, with 17 bases lying between them. This CDR3 reads CATSVTGKSLTF. The DNA of the CDR3 is TGTGCCACCAGTGTAACAGGAAAAAGTCTTACCTTC.

In this sample, this clonotype turned up a few times. The chain recombines TRBV20-1 with TRBJ2-1; 8 positions match TRBD2. Germline V gene data show CDR1 as DFQATT and CDR2 as SNEGSKA (reference sequence). The CDR3 loop spans 14 amino acids. V lost 3 bases to trimming and J lost 7 bases; unmatched junction nucleotides: 8. The CDR3 protein is CSASRSGSLNEQFF. Here the CDR3 DNA reads TGCAGTGCTAGCAGGAGCGGGAGTTTAAATGAGCAGTTCTTC.

This clonotype was observed a handful of times. The chain has TRBV28 and TRBJ2-3; no clear D gene. Germline values: CDR1 MDHEN, CDR2 SYDVKM. The CDR3 sequence is 19 residues long. Trimming stripped 6 bases from V and 3 bases from J, with 28 bases between. CDR3 sequence (DNA): TGTGCCAGCAGCCTACCGTCACCCCTACGCGCACAAAAAACAGATACGCAGTATTTT. Residues: CASSLPSPLRAQKTDTQYF.

This clonotype was detected a few times. V gene TRBV5-1 combines with J gene TRBJ2-2; 12 nucleotides line up with TRBD2. There are 17 residues in the CDR3. Germline CDR1 is SGHRS and CDR2 is YFSETQ. V was clipped by 4 bases and J by 5 bases; unmatched bases: 9. The chain's CDR3 is CASSPLPGLAGTGELFF. CDR3 in DNA: TGCGCCAGCAGCCCCCTACCAGGACTAGCGGGGACCGGGGAGCTGTTTTTT.

The V call is TRBV9, the J call TRBJ2-5, with D tentatively TRBD1 or TRBD2 (5 bases each). Trimming stripped 4 bases from V and 1 base from J, with 11 bases between. This CDR3 is built from 14 residues. CDR1 and CDR2 (germline): SGDLS, YYNGEE. Here the CDR3 reads CASSTGATQETQYF. As DNA, the CDR3 is TGTGCCAGCAGCACCGGGGCCACCCAAGAGACCCAGTACTTC.

This rearrangement joins TRBV7-2 to TRBJ2-7; D is unclear. V was trimmed by 5 bases and J by 2 bases, leaving 10 bases between them. Germline-derived CDR1 and CDR2 are SGHTA and FQGNSA. CDR3 length equals 13 residues. This CDR3 reads CASSPYSTYEQYF. The CDR3, as DNA: TGTGCCAGCAGCCCGTACAGTACCTACGAGCAGTACTTC.

This clonotype has only a few counts. V and J are TRBV11-2 and TRBJ2-5; no firm D call. This CDR3 spans 15 amino acids. The ends were cut back, 5 bases at V and 4 bases at J, with 17 bases in the middle. Germline CDR1 is SGHAT and CDR2 is FQNNGV. CDR3 sequence: CASSLKGWAVETQYF. The CDR3 bases are TGTGCCAGCAGCCTAAAGGGCTGGGCCGTAGAGACCCAGTACTTC.

The chain carries TRBV24-1 and TRBJ2-5; 7 bases match TRBD1. The germline CDR1 and CDR2 sequences are KGHDR and SFDVKD. V trimming: 4 bases; J trimming: 4 bases; junction bases outside the gene matches: 5. The length of the CDR3 is 14 residues. The CDR3 here is CATSEDGDRETQYF. In DNA form, the CDR3 reads TGTGCCACCAGTGAGGATGGGGACAGAGAGACCCAGTACTTC.

The chain employs TRBV3-1 and TRBJ2-7, with TRBD1 matching 11 bases. This CDR3 is 15 amino acids long. The V segment lost 2 bases and the J segment 2 bases; nucleotides outside the gene matches: 2. Germline V gene data show CDR1 as LGHDT and CDR2 as YNNKEL (reference sequence). The CDR3 region is CASSQRDRGAYEQYF. For the CDR3, the DNA is TGTGCCAGCAGCCAAAGGGACAGGGGGGCCTACGAGCAGTACTTC.

The chain recombines TRBV6-2 or TRBV6-3 with TRBJ2-1; D is unresolved. The germline V gene has CDR1 MNHEY and CDR2 SVGEGT. The length of the CDR3 is 17 residues. V was pared by 2 bases and J by 0 bases, with 14 bases between. The CDR3 loop reads CASSYRAPWSSYNEQFF. CDR3 nucleotide sequence: TGTGCCAGCAGTTACCGGGCACCCTGGAGCTCCTACAATGAGCAGTTCTTC.

The CDR3 DNA follows: TGCAGTGCTAGGCAGGGACCGGGCTACGAGCAGTACTTC. It specifies CSARQGPGYEQYF. The V gene is TRBV20-1, the J gene TRBJ2-7; D possibly uses TRBD1 or TRBD2 (5 bases each). This CDR3 has 13 amino acids. V dropped 3 bases and J dropped 3 bases, with 12 bases sitting between them. Germline lookup yields CDR1 DFQATT and CDR2 SNEGSKA (reference sequence).

This clonotype was seen more than once but under ten times. The rearrangement joins TRBV9 to TRBJ2-3, with TRBD1 matching over 11 bases. Germline values: CDR1 SGDLS, CDR2 YYNGEE. The CDR3 is 16 amino acids. V lost 0 bases to trimming and J lost 5 bases; unmatched junction nucleotides: 5. The CDR3: CASSVEGTGGRDTQYF. The CDR3 coding sequence is TGTGCCAGCAGCGTAGAAGGGACAGGGGGTAGAGATACGCAGTATTTT.

The CDR3 sequence: CASSLPATPGVYGYTF. CDR3 sequence (DNA): TGTGCCAGCAGTTTGCCAGCGACACCCGGAGTCTATGGCTACACCTTC. The chain employs TRBV28 and TRBJ1-2, with no clear D. CDR1 MDHEN and CDR2 SYDVKM come from the germline V gene. Trimming shortened V by 3 bases and J by 4 bases, and 18 bases separated the two germline ends. The CDR3 loop spans 16 amino acids.

The chain joins TRBV20-1 to TRBJ2-5; a possible D gene is TRBD2 (6 bases). The CDR3 totals 14 residues. V was shortened by 2 bases and J by 5 bases, with 15 bases between the two germline ends. The germline V gene has CDR1 DFQATT and CDR2 SNEGSKA (reference sequence). CDR3 coding DNA: TGCAGTGCTAGATCCGGGGCGGGGTTTGAGACCCAGTACTTC. This encodes CSARSGAGFETQYF.

This clonotype was found a few times. The chain recombines TRBV28 with TRBJ2-7, with 7 bases identical to TRBD1. CDR1 is MDHEN and CDR2 is SYDVKM in the germline V gene. This CDR3 contains 15 residues. V shed 4 bases, J shed 5 bases, and the junction held 11 bases outside the gene matches. For the CDR3, the DNA is TGTGCCAGCAGTTCCCCGACAGGGTTGTCCCACGAGCAGTACTTC. This gives the protein CASSSPTGLSHEQYF. The full variable domain, its missing parts supplied by reference TRBV28 and TRBJ2-7, is DVKVTQSSRYLVKRTGEKVFLECVQDMDHENMFWYRQDPGLGLRLIYFSYDVKMKEKGDIPEGYSVSREKKERFSLILESASTNQTSMYLCASSSPTGLSHEQYFGPGTRLTVT.

This sequence joins TRBV11-2 and TRBJ2-1; tentatively, D is TRBD1 or TRBD2 (5 bases each). The germline V gene encodes CDR1 SGHAT and CDR2 FQNNGV. Trimming left V 5 bases short and J 4 bases short, with 15 bases between. The CDR3 runs 15 residues. The CDR3 nucleotides read TGTGCCAGCAGCCGGGCCGGGACCCGGTACAATGAGCAGTTCTTC. Translation gives CASSRAGTRYNEQFF.

This clonotype was seen only a few times. The rearrangement links TRBV7-9 to TRBJ1-1, with 7 bases fitting TRBD1. Germline lookup yields CDR1 SEHNR and CDR2 FQNEAQ (reference sequence). V gave up 4 bases and J gave up 11 bases; unmatched junction bases: 10. This CDR3 contains 13 residues. CDR3 coding DNA: TGTGCCAGCAGCTCCCGGACAGGCCCAGGGGCTTTCTTT. It yields the protein CASSSRTGPGAFF.

This clonotype was seen a few times. The rearrangement joins TRBV18 to TRBJ2-1; 7 bases map to TRBD1. The trim removed 6 bases at V and 1 base at J, leaving 9 bases unmatched. Germline V gene sequence: CDR1 KGHSH, CDR2 LQKENI. The CDR3 extends over 16 amino acids. CDR3: CASSKTGSVSYNEQFF. The CDR3 DNA is TGTGCCAGCTCCAAGACAGGGTCCGTTTCCTACAATGAGCAGTTCTTC.

This clonotype turned up a few times. The V call is TRBV10-3, the J call TRBJ2-1, with D perhaps matching TRBD1 (5 bases). Trimming cost V 8 bases and J 0 bases, with 8 bases left between them. Germline CDR1 ENHRY, CDR2 SYGVKD. The CDR3 covers 13 residues. CDR3 sequence reads: CAIQGSSYNEQFF. DNA for the CDR3: TGTGCCATCCAGGGCAGCTCCTACAATGAGCAGTTCTTC.

J is TRBJ2-5 and V is TRBV6-1, with 11 bases identical to TRBD2. The length of the CDR3 is 14 residues. Germline CDR1 is MNHNS and CDR2 is SASEGT. V shed 10 bases, J shed 4 bases, and the junction held 8 bases outside the gene matches. DNA for the CDR3: TGTGCCACTAAACTAGCGGGAGTGGGAGAGACCCAGTACTTC. Translating gives CATKLAGVGETQYF.

This clonotype was seen ten or more times. The gene calls are TRBV4-3 and TRBJ1-4; D not resolved. V lost 5 bases to trimming and J lost 6 bases, with 19 bases between them. The germline V gene encodes CDR1 LGHNA and CDR2 YSLEER. This CDR3 comprises 16 residues. The CDR3 here is CASSAIRQESYEKLFF. CDR3 DNA: TGCGCCAGCAGCGCCATTAGGCAGGAAAGTTATGAAAAACTGTTTTTT.

This clonotype was counted once. The rearrangement links TRBV12-1 to TRBJ2-7; the table names TRBD1, a call not compared with the DNA. TRBV12-1 is a recognized pseudogene. The CDR3 covers 13 residues. For the CDR3, the DNA is TGTGCCATCAGCTGGAGGGACAGCTACGAGCAGTACTTC. As protein: CAISWRDSYEQYF.

CDR3 in DNA: TGTGCCAGCAGTTTTGAGGACAGGGGGTCAACCCAGTACTTC. Amino acids: CASSFEDRGSTQYF. The J gene is TRBJ2-5, the V gene TRBV12-3 or TRBV12-4; TRBD1 matches 10 bases. The CDR3 length is 14 residues. Trimming at V came to 3 bases and at J to 8 bases, leaving 6 bases not matched to a gene.